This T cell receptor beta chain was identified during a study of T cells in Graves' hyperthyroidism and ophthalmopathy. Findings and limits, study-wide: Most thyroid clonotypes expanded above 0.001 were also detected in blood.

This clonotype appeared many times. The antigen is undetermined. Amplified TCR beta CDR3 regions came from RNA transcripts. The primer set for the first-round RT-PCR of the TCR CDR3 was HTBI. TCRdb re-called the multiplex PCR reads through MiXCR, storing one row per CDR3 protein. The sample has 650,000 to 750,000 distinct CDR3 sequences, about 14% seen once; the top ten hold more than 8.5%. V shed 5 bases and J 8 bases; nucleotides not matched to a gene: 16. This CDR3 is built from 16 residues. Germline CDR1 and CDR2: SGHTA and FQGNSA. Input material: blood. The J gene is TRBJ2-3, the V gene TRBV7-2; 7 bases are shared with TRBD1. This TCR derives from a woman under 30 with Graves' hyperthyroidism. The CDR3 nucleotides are TGTGCCAGCAGCCTATTGGGACAGTCCGGAATACTTACGCAGTATTTT. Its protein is CASSLLGQSGILTQYF.